This T cell receptor (beta chain) was recorded in a study of Ad26.COV2.S vaccination and SARS-CoV-2 variants. As for the study in general: Dosing was one shot or two shots 56 days apart.

Treatment denoted: approximately 18 received Ad26.COV2.S at low or high dose, single or two shots; a few received placebo; per-sample allocation not given. Sampling took place 63 days after the first vaccine or placebo injection. Ad26.COV2.S expressed prefusion-stabilized spike from the original Wuhan strain. Trimming left V 4 bases short and J 2 bases short, with 14 bases between. The CDR3 contains 15 residues. Germline values: CDR1 SGHDT, CDR2 YYEEEE. The method was immunoSEQ multiplex PCR; TCRdb's version includes in-frame clones alone and lacks a portion of them. This sample has approximately 420,000 clones; 70% to 90% occur once, and the top ten carry 3% to 3.5%.

The source of this sequence is a person aged 18 to 65 who received the Ad26.COV2.S COVID-19 vaccine or a placebo. The sequenced sample was peripheral blood, obtained in a trial of Ad26.COV2.S vaccine versus placebo. The rearrangement uses TRBV5-6 and TRBJ2-3; D may match TRBD1 or TRBD2 (5 bases each). DNA of the CDR3: TGTGCCAGCAGCCAAGAGGGGCCCTTCACAGATACGCAGTATTTT. It codes for CASSQEGPFTDTQYF. Combining the CDR3 with reference TRBV5-6 and TRBJ2-3 gives the whole variable domain DAGVTQSPTHLIKTRGQQVTLRCSPKSGHDTVSWYQQALGQGPQFIFQYYEEEERQRGNFPDRFSGHQFPNYSSELNVNALLLGDSALYLCASSQEGPFTDTQYFGPGTRLTVL.